The T cell receptor (beta chain) under discussion was sequenced for a study of blood T cell repertoires in COVID-19. Assay used: immunoSEQ multiplex PCR; TCRdb lists only in-frame clones, some missing. Here the sample spans more than 90,000 clones, more than 75% being singletons. This CDR3 comprises 12 residues. Trimming stripped 6 bases from V and 16 bases from J, with 16 bases between. CDR1 and CDR2 from the germline V gene are LNHDA and SQIVND (reference sequence). The TCR was taken from a woman aged 25 to 39 with acute or convalescent COVID-19. Sequencing input: peripheral blood. This rearrangement joins TRBV19 to TRBJ1-6; D call uncertain. The CDR3, as DNA: TGTGCCAGTAGACACCCTAATAGCCCTCTCCACTTT. It encodes CASRHPNSPLHF.